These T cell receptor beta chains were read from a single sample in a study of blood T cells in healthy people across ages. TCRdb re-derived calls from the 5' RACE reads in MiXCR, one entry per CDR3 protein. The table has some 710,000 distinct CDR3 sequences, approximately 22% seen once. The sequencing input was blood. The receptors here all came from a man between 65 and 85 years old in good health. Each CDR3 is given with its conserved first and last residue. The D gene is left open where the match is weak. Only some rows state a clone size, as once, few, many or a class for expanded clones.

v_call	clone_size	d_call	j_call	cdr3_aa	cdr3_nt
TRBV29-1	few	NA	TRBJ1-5	CSVELGAGGQPQHF	TGCAGCGTTGAATTAGGGGCCGGGGGTCAGCCCCAGCATTTT
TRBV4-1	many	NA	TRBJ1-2	CASSQDLRNYGYTF	TGCGCCAGCAGCCAAGATCTGAGAAACTATGGCTACACCTTC
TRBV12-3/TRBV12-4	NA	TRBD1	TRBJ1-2	CASSLPRGQESPSGYTF	TGTGCCAGCAGTTTACCACGAGGACAGGAGTCCCCCAGTGGCTACACCTTC
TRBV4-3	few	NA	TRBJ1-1	CASSQDGRGGENTEAFF	TGCGCCAGCAGCCAAGATGGTCGGGGAGGAGAAAACACTGAAGCTTTCTTT
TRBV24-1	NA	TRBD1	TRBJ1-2	CATSDPGGSSYGYTF	TGTGCCACCAGTGATCCAGGGGGGAGTTCCTATGGCTACACCTTC
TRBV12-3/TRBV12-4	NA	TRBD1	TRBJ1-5	CASSLAADRGNQPQHF	TGTGCCAGCAGTTTGGCCGCAGACAGGGGCAATCAGCCCCAGCATTTT
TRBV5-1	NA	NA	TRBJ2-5	CASSHVYEATTQESQYF	TGCGCCAGCAGCCATGTTTATGAGGCAACGACCCAAGAGTCCCAGTACTTC
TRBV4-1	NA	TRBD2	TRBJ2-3	CASSQGPSGRAGPTDTQYF	TGCGCCAGCAGCCAAGGTCCTAGCGGGAGGGCCGGGCCCACAGATACGCAGTATTTT
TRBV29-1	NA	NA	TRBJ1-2	CSVDYRERGYTF	TGCAGCGTTGATTACAGGGAGCGGGGCTACACCTTC
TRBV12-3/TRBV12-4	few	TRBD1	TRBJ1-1	CASSLRGTGRSAFF	TGTGCCAGCAGTTTACGTGGGACAGGGAGGTCAGCTTTCTTT
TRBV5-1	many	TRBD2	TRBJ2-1	CASSTTGGLGNEQFF	TGCGCCAGCAGCACAACGGGGGGGCTGGGCAATGAGCAGTTCTTC
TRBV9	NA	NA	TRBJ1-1	CASSVVVTGTEAFF	TGTGCCAGCAGCGTAGTAGTAACAGGCACTGAAGCTTTCTTT
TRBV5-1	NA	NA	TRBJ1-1	CASSTRQTMNTEAFF	TGCGCCAGCAGCACTCGACAGACTATGAACACTGAAGCTTTCTTT
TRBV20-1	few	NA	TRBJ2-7	CSASPSEAEQYF	TGCAGTGCTAGCCCCTCAGAGGCCGAGCAGTACTTC
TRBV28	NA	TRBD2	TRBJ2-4	CASSFPRGGGVNIQYF	TGTGCCAGCAGTTTCCCCCGGGGCGGGGGGGTGAACATTCAGTACTTC
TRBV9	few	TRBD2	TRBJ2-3	CATSGLAAPADTQYF	TGTGCCACCAGCGGACTAGCGGCCCCCGCAGATACGCAGTATTTT
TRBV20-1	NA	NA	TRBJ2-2	CSARDPRAGAGELFF	TGCAGTGCTAGAGATCCCAGGGCCGGGGCCGGGGAGCTGTTTTTT
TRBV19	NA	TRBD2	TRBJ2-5	CASSFGTSVQETQYF	TGTGCCAGTAGTTTTGGGACTAGCGTCCAAGAGACCCAGTACTTC
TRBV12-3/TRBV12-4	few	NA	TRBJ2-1	CASRFNEQFF	TGTGCCAGCAGATTCAATGAGCAGTTCTTC
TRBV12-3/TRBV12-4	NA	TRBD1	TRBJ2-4	CASSLAYGQGVQNIQYF	TGTGCCAGCAGTTTAGCATACGGACAGGGTGTCCAAAACATTCAGTACTTC
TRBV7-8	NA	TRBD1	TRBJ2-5	CASSIRDRGFQETQYF	TGTGCCAGCAGCATCCGGGACAGGGGATTCCAAGAGACCCAGTACTTC
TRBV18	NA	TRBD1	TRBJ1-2	CASSPREGAYYGYTF	TGTGCCAGCTCACCACGGGAGGGGGCGTACTATGGCTACACCTTC
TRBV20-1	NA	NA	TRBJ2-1	CSAPWDNSYNEQFF	TGCAGTGCCCCTTGGGACAACTCCTACAATGAGCAGTTCTTC
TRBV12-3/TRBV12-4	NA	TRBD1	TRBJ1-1	CASSPWTGENTEAFF	TGTGCCAGCAGTCCCTGGACAGGGGAAAACACTGAAGCTTTCTTT
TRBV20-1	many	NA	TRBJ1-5	CSAHKSTASNQPQHF	TGCAGTGCCCATAAGTCCACAGCCAGCAATCAGCCCCAGCATTTT
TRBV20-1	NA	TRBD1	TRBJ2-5	CSATSGTGIQETQYF	TGCAGTGCGACTTCAGGGACAGGTATCCAAGAGACCCAGTACTTC
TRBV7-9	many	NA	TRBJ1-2	CASSPQSRSGYTF	TGTGCCAGCAGCCCCCAGTCTAGATCCGGCTACACCTTC
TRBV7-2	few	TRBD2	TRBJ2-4	CASSLTSGADIQYF	TGTGCCAGCAGCTTAACTAGCGGGGCAGACATTCAGTACTTC
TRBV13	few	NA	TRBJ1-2	CASSLGPGNYGYTF	TGTGCCAGCAGCTTAGGGCCAGGGAACTATGGCTACACCTTC
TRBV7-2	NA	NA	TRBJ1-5	CASSPRGGEQPQHF	TGTGCCAGCAGCCCCCGGGGGGGTGAACAGCCCCAGCATTTT
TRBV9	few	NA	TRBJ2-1	CASSVKGHNEQFF	TGTGCCAGCAGCGTAAAGGGCCATAATGAGCAGTTCTTC
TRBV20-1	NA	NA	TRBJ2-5	CSARDPRRETQYF	TGCAGTGCTAGAGATCCGAGGCGGGAGACCCAGTACTTC
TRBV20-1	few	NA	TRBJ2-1	CSAQRSYNEQFF	TGCAGTGCCCAGCGGAGCTACAATGAGCAGTTCTTC
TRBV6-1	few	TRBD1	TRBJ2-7	CASNPNRGYEQYF	TGTGCCAGCAATCCCAACAGGGGCTACGAGCAGTACTTC
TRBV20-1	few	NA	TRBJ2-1	CSALDHNEQFF	TGCAGTGCTTTGGACCACAATGAGCAGTTCTTC
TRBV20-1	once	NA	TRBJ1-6	CSARDDSSSHNSPLHF	TGCAGTGCTAGGGACGACAGTAGCTCCCATAATTCACCCCTCCACTTT
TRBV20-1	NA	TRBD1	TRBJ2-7	CSAREEKGRQGVF	TGCAGTGCTAGAGAAGAGAAAGGCCGACAGGGAGTTTTC
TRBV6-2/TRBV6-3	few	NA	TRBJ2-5	CASSYSRGGQETQYF	TGTGCCAGCAGTTACTCAAGGGGAGGCCAAGAGACCCAGTACTTC
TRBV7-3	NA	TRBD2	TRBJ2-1	CASSLAGTSGSYNEQFF	TGTGCCAGCAGCTTAGCCGGGACTAGCGGCTCCTACAATGAGCAGTTCTTC
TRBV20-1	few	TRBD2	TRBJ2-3	CSARDVAGVQDTQYF	TGCAGTGCTAGAGACGTAGCGGGAGTACAAGATACGCAGTATTTT
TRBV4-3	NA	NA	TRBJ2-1	CASSQEPNNEQFF	TGCGCCAGCAGCCAAGAGCCCAACAATGAGCAGTTCTTC
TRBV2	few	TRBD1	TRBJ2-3	CASSDSRTGGADTQYF	TGTGCCAGCAGTGACTCGAGGACAGGGGGCGCAGATACGCAGTATTTT